The rows below give T cell receptor beta chains drawn from one sample of a study of chemoradiotherapy in HPV16-positive cancers. Profiled with immunoSEQ multiplex PCR; TCRdb holds only in-frame clones, not every one. Of about 5,400 clones listed, over 75% are singletons. The material sequenced was blood, taken from a patient who underwent chemoradiotherapy. These receptors came from a human donor with HPV-associated anogenital cancer. Each CDR3 is given with its conserved first and last residue. The D gene is left open where the match is weak. Expanded clones are given a class, and other clones once, few, many or no size at all.

cdr3_aa	cdr3_nt	cdr3_length	clone_size	d_call	j_call	v_call
CSVELGIYNEQFF	TGCAGCGTTGAACTAGGAATATACAATGAGCAGTTCTTC	13	.	.	TRBJ2-1	TRBV29-1
CASSASGTNTGELFF	TGCGCCAGCAGCGCGTCCGGGACGAACACCGGGGAGCTGTTTTTT	15	.	.	TRBJ2-2	TRBV5-1
CASSQRTDNSPLHF	TGTGCCAGCAGCCAACGGACAGACAATTCACCCCTCCACTTT	14	few	.	TRBJ1-6	TRBV9
CASSYKEAANEKLFF	TGTGCCAGCAGTTATAAGGAGGCGGCTAATGAAAAACTGTTTTTT	15	.	.	TRBJ1-4	TRBV6-9
CASSLVADNYEQYF	TGCGCCAGCAGCTTGGTTGCGGACAACTACGAGCAGTACTTC	14	.	.	TRBJ2-7	TRBV5-1
CASSLGGQGAYEQYF	TGTGCCAGCAGCTTAGGGGGGCAGGGGGCCTACGAGCAGTACTTC	15	.	TRBD1	TRBJ2-7	TRBV7-2
CASSRVLGQGKTYEQYF	TGTGCCAGCTCCCGCGTCCTGGGACAGGGGAAAACCTACGAGCAGTACTTC	17	.	TRBD1	TRBJ2-7	TRBV19
CASSRDRDSYNSPLHF	TGTGCCAGCAGCCGGGACAGGGACTCCTATAATTCACCCCTCCACTTT	16	.	TRBD1	TRBJ1-6	TRBV7-2
CASSLQQGTEAFF	TGTGCCAGCAGCTTGCAACAGGGGACTGAAGCTTTCTTT	13	.	TRBD1	TRBJ1-1	TRBV11-2
CASSLERGDRFTGELFF	TGCGCCAGCAGCTTGGAGCGAGGGGACAGGTTCACCGGGGAGCTGTTTTTT	17	once	TRBD1	TRBJ2-2	TRBV5-1
CASSTPDRGLFGFQETQYF	TGTGCCAGCAGCACACCGGACAGGGGGCTCTTTGGTTTCCAAGAGACCCAGTACTTC	19	.	TRBD1	TRBJ2-5	TRBV11-1
CASSQDWGRGNQPQHF	TGCGCCAGCAGCCAAGATTGGGGCAGGGGGAATCAGCCCCAGCATTTT	16	.	TRBD1	TRBJ1-5	TRBV4-3
CASSDSQAPRGGYTF	TGTGCCAGCAGTGATTCCCAGGCCCCAAGGGGTGGCTACACCTTC	15	.	.	TRBJ1-2	TRBV25-1
CASSPNSMNTEAFF	TGTGCCAGCAGTCCCAACAGCATGAACACTGAAGCTTTCTTT	14	.	.	TRBJ1-1	TRBV6-4
CASTSGQGITGELFF	TGTGCCAGCACCTCGGGACAGGGGATCACCGGGGAGCTGTTTTTT	15	.	TRBD1	TRBJ2-2	TRBV13
CASSRPRAANYGYTF	TGTGCCAGCAGCCGCCCCAGGGCAGCTAACTATGGCTACACCTTC	15	.	.	TRBJ1-2	TRBV5-4
CASSWGQGTTYGYTF	TGTGCCAGCAGCTGGGGACAGGGGACAACCTATGGCTACACCTTC	15	.	TRBD1	TRBJ1-2	TRBV7-6
CASSLSETGGNSPLHF	TGTGCCAGCTCACTCAGCGAGACAGGGGGGAATTCACCCCTCCACTTT	16	.	TRBD1	TRBJ1-6	TRBV18
CASSSQQGALPPYEQYF	TGTGCCAGCAGCTCGCAACAGGGGGCCCTCCCCCCCTACGAGCAGTACTTC	17	.	TRBD1	TRBJ2-7	TRBV11-2
CASSLVTGNEQYF	TGTGCCAGCAGCTTAGTGACAGGGAACGAGCAGTACTTC	13	.	TRBD1	TRBJ2-7	TRBV7-9
CASSIGQGADTQYF	TGTGCCAGCAGCATAGGACAGGGGGCAGATACGCAGTATTTT	14	.	TRBD1	TRBJ2-3	TRBV7-2
CASSSRDRGWDGYTF	TGTGCCAGCAGCTCCCGGGACAGGGGATGGGATGGCTACACCTTC	15	.	TRBD1	TRBJ1-2	TRBV7-9
CASSYRGRGAEAFF	TGTGCCAGCAGCTACAGGGGGCGCGGAGCTGAAGCTTTCTTT	14	.	TRBD1	TRBJ1-1	TRBV5-8
CASRGDNPYEQYF	TGTGCCAGCAGGGGGGACAACCCCTACGAGCAGTACTTC	13	.	.	TRBJ2-7	TRBV13
CASAHGGRGQETQYF	TGTGCCAGCGCCCATGGGGGGCGCGGGCAAGAGACCCAGTACTTC	15	.	.	TRBJ2-5	TRBV7-9
CASSQPTGIDEQYF	TGCGCCAGCAGCCAACCCACAGGGATCGACGAGCAGTACTTC	14	.	.	TRBJ2-7	TRBV4-1
CASSLGGDGEQFF	TGTGCCAGCAGCTTGGGGGGAGACGGTGAGCAGTTCTTC	13	.	.	TRBJ2-1	TRBV7-6
CAISRSSGGQETQYF	TGTGCCATCTCTCGCAGTAGCGGGGGCCAAGAGACCCAGTACTTC	15	.	TRBD2	TRBJ2-5	TRBV10-3
CASSEGNNSPLHF	TGTGCCAGCAGTGAGGGGAACAATTCACCCCTCCACTTT	13	.	.	TRBJ1-6	TRBV6-1
CASDRGGLYEQYF	TGTGCCAGCGATAGGGGCGGACTGTACGAGCAGTACTTC	13	.	.	TRBJ2-7	TRBV7-9
CASSQGGWRDNEQFF	TGCGCCAGCAGCCAAGGGGGTTGGCGGGACAATGAGCAGTTCTTC	15	.	.	TRBJ2-1	TRBV4-3
CASSQNQNTEAFF	TGTGCCAGCAGCCAAAACCAGAACACTGAAGCTTTCTTT	13	.	.	TRBJ1-1	TRBV16
CASFLQGRDTEAFF	TGTGCCAGTTTCTTACAGGGGAGAGACACTGAAGCTTTCTTT	14	.	TRBD1	TRBJ1-1	TRBV14
CASSIVEGRDGQPQHF	TGTGCCAGTAGTATAGTAGAGGGCAGGGACGGCCAGCCCCAGCATTTT	16	.	.	TRBJ1-5	TRBV19
CASSSQGIVSNEQFF	TGTGCCAGCAGCTCCCAGGGGATCGTTTCGAATGAGCAGTTCTTC	15	.	.	TRBJ2-1	TRBV11-3
CASSAGGDTQYF	TGTGCCAGCAGTGCAGGCGGAGATACGCAGTATTTT	12	.	.	TRBJ2-3	TRBV6-1
CASSTRVELGNTIYF	TGTGCCAGCAGCACTCGCGTGGAGCTGGGAAACACCATATATTTT	15	.	.	TRBJ1-3	TRBV9
CASSFNSGANVLTF	TGTGCCAGCAGCTTTAACTCTGGGGCCAACGTCCTGACTTTC	14	.	.	TRBJ2-6	TRBV7-6
CSVDRDSRLTEAFF	TGCAGCGTTGACCGGGACTCCCGATTGACTGAAGCTTTCTTT	14	.	.	TRBJ1-1	TRBV29-1